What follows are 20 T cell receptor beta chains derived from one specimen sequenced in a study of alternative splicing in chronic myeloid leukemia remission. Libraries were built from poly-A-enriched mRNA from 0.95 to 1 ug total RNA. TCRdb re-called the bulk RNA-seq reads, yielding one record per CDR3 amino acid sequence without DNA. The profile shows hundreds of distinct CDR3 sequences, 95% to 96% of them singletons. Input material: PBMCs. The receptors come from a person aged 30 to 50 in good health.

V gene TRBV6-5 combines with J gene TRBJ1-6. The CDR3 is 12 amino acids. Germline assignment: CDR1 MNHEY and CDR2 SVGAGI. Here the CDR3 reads CASSLRDSPLHF.

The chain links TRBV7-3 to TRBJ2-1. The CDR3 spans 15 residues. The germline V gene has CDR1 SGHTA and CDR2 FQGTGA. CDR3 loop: CASSPASAFKDEQFF.

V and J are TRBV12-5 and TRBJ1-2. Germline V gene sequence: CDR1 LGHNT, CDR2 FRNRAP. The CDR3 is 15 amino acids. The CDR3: CASGSGQGDNYGYTF.

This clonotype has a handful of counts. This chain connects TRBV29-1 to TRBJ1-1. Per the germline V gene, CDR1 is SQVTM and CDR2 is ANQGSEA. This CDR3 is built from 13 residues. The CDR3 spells CSASGGANTEAFF.

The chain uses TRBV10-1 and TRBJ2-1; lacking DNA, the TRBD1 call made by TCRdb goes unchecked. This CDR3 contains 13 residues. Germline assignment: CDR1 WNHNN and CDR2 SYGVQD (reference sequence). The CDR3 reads CASSPDSYNEQFF.

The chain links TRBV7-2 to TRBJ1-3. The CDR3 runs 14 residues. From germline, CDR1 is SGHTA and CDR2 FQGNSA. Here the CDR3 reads CASSLETGGNTIYF.

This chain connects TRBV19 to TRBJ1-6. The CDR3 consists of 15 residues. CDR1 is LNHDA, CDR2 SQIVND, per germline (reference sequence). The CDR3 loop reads CASRSGTGSNSPLHF.

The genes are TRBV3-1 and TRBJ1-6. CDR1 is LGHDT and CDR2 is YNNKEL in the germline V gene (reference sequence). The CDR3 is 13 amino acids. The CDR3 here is CASSLTDNSPLHF.

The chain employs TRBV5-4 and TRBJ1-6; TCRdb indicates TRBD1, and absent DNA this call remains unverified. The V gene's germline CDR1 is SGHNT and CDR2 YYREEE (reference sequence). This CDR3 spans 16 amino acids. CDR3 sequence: CASSFPGQGVNSPLHF.

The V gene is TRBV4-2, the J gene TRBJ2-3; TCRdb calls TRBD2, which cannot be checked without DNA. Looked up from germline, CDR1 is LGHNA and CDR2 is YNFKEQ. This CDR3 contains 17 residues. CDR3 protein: CASSQRSGRLGTDTQYF.

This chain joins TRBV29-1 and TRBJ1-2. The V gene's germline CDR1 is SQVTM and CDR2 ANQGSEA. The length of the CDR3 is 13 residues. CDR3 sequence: CSVLDGTSYGYTF.

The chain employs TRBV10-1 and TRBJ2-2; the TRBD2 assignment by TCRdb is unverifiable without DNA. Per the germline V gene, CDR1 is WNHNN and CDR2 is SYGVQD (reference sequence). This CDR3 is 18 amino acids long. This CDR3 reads CASSGRGRFGENTGELFF.

The CDR3 sequence: CASGQSNEQFF. This chain uses TRBV12-3 or TRBV12-4 with TRBJ2-1; the D call from TCRdb, TRBD2, cannot be confirmed without DNA. The CDR3 is made up of 11 amino acids.

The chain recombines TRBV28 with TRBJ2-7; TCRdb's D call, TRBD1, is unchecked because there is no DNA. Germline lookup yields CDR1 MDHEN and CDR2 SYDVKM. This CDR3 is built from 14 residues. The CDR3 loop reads CASRSRTGLNEQYF. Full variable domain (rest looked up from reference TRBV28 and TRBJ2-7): DVKVTQSSRYLVKRTGEKVFLECVQDMDHENMFWYRQDPGLGLRLIYFSYDVKMKEKGDIPEGYSVSREKKERFSLILESASTNQTSMYLCASRSRTGLNEQYFGPGTRLTVT.

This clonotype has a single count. CDR3 region: CASSSPGQGSAEAFF. V usage is TRBV5-1 and J usage is TRBJ1-1; with no DNA, the TCRdb D assignment of TRBD1 cannot be verified. The CDR3 loop spans 15 amino acids. Germline-derived CDR1 and CDR2 are SGHRS and YFSETQ.

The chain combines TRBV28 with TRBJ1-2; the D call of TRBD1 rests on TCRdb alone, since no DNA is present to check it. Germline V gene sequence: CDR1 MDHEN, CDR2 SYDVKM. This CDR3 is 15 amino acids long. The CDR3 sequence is CASRPGQRRNYGYTF.

The chain's CDR3 is CASSQDIADLFNEQFF. V usage is TRBV14 and J usage is TRBJ2-1; there is no DNA to check the TCRdb D call of TRBD2. CDR3 size: 16 residues. Germline loops: CDR1 SGHDN, CDR2 FVKESK. Combining the CDR3 with reference TRBV14 and TRBJ2-1 gives the whole variable domain EAGVTQFPSHSVIEKGQTVTLRCDPISGHDNLYWYRRVMGKEIKFLLHFVKESKQDESGMPNNRFLAERTGGTYSTLKVQPAELEDSGVYFCASSQDIADLFNEQFFGPGTRLTVL.

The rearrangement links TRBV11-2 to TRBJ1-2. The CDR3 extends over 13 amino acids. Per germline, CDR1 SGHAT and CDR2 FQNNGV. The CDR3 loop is CASSLDRTYGYTF.

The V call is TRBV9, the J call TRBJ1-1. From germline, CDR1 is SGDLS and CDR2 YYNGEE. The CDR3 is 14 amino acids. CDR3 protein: CASSVRQTNTEAFF.

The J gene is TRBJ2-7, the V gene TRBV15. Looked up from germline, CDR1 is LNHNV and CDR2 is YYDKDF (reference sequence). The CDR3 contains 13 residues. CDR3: CATSRDLAYEQYF. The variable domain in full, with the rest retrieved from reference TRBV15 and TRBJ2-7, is DAMVIQNPRYQVTQFGKPVTLSCSQTLNHNVMYWYQQKSSQAPKLLFHYYDKDFNNEADTPDNFQSRRPNTSFCFLDIRSPGLGDTAMYLCATSRDLAYEQYFGPGTRLTVT.